The next 12 T cell receptor beta chains were all read from a single sample in a study of T cell repertoires in aging, cancer and after chemotherapy. A mixed TRB-A/B primer pool amplified rearranged TRB by multiplex touch-down PCR. TCRdb independently ran MiXCR on the multiplex PCR reads; one entry per CDR3 protein. The profile covers about 6,000 distinct CDR3 sequences, with 30% to 40% appearing a single time and roughly 44% taken by the ten largest. TCR beta rearrangements were amplified from peripheral blood genomic DNA. The sequencing sample was made of blood. The receptors here all came from a human donor in good health.

The gene calls are TRBV6-5 and TRBJ1-2; TRBD1 is a possible D gene (5 bases). Germline V lookup: CDR1 MNHEY, CDR2 SVGAGI. CDR3 size: 13 residues. The V gene lost 2 bases and the J gene lost 2 bases, with 6 bases spanning the gap. The CDR3 DNA is TGTGCCAGCAGTTACGGGGCCAACTATGGCTACACCTTC. Translation gives CASSYGANYGYTF.

The rearrangement links TRBV6-5 to TRBJ2-7; TRBD1 might be the D (5 bases). Germline V gene data show CDR1 as MNHEY and CDR2 as SVGAGI. This CDR3 has 16 amino acids. V shed 0 bases and J shed 6 bases, with 18 bases lying between them. The CDR3 DNA follows: TGTGCCAGCAGTTACTCAGCTGGTGGACGAGACAGCGAGCAGTACTTC. Its protein is CASSYSAGGRDSEQYF.

The CDR3 region has the DNA TGTGCCAGCAGTCACAGCGCCCAAGAGACCCAGTACTTC. Protein: CASSHSAQETQYF. The chain recombines TRBV6-6 with TRBJ2-5; D ambiguous. V lost 5 bases and J lost 1, with 8 bases in between. The CDR3 contains 13 residues. The germline V gene encodes CDR1 MNHNY and CDR2 SVGAGI (reference sequence).

The chain uses TRBV19 and TRBJ2-3; D is ambiguous. The CDR3 spans 10 residues. The V end lost 11 bases, the J end lost 8 bases, and 11 bases lay between the germline ends. Looked up from germline, CDR1 is LNHDA and CDR2 is SQIVND (reference sequence). The CDR3 coding sequence is TGTGCCGAAAGATGGGGTACGCAGTATTTT. This gives the protein CAERWGTQYF.

V and J are TRBV6-5 and TRBJ2-7, with D perhaps assigned TRBD1 or TRBD2 (5 bases each). The germline gives CDR1 MNHEY, CDR2 SVGAGI. V lost 10 bases to trimming and J lost 2 bases, with 21 bases between them. CDR3 length: 15 residues. The CDR3 loop reads CATPPLGTGTYEQYF. The CDR3, as DNA: TGTGCCACCCCACCGTTAGGGACGGGCACCTACGAGCAGTACTTC.

The V and J genes are TRBV7-2 and TRBJ2-7, with TRBD2 matching 10 bases. With 0 bases clipped from V and 6 bases from J, the junction kept 2 bases outside the gene matches. Germline CDR1 is SGHTA and CDR2 is FQGNSA. The CDR3 has 14 residues. The CDR3 DNA is TGTGCCAGCAGCTTAGCCCTAGCGGGGGTCGAGCAGTACTTC. This gives the protein CASSLALAGVEQYF. The full variable domain, in which reference TRBV7-2 and TRBJ2-7 provide the parts outside the CDR3, is GAGVSQSPSNKVTEKGKDVELRCDPISGHTALYWYRQSLGQGLEFLIYFQGNSAPDKSGLPSDRFSAERTGGSVSTLTIQRTQQEDSAVYLCASSLALAGVEQYFGPGTRLTVT.

The V call is TRBV5-1, the J call TRBJ2-3, with a tentative D call TRBD2 (6 bases). Germline V gene data show CDR1 as SGHRS and CDR2 as YFSETQ. V shed 3 bases and J shed 0 bases, with 11 bases lying between them. This CDR3 has 15 amino acids. The CDR3 sequence: CASSSRGHSTDTQYF. The CDR3 coding sequence is TGCGCCAGCAGCTCGCGGGGCCACAGCACAGATACGCAGTATTTT.

The chain employs TRBV27 and TRBJ1-5, with D unresolved. Germline V gene lookup returns CDR1 MNHEY and CDR2 SMNVEV (reference sequence). The CDR3 is 14 residues long. Trimming removed 3 bases at V and 5 bases at J, with 11 bases between. The CDR3 region has the DNA TGTGCCAGCAGTTTTAGACGGAGCGATCAGCCCCAGCATTTT. This sequence encodes CASSFRRSDQPQHF.

This clonotype was seen a handful of times. This chain links TRBV6-2 or TRBV6-3 with TRBJ2-7, with D perhaps TRBD2 (6 bases). CDR3 length: 14 residues. CDR1 and CDR2 from the germline V gene are MNHEY and SVGEGT. Trimming left V 6 bases short and J 0 bases short, with 12 bases between. The CDR3 is CASRTGTDSYEQYF. The CDR3 DNA is TGTGCCAGCAGAACCGGGACTGACTCCTACGAGCAGTACTTC.

The chain uses TRBV4-2 and TRBJ2-7; 9 positions agree with TRBD1. The CDR3 length is 17 residues. CDR1 and CDR2 (germline): LGHNA, YNFKEQ. The V gene end was trimmed by 0 bases and the J gene end by 3 bases; junction bases not matched to a gene: 9. CDR3: CASSQEERQGGVYEQYF. In DNA, the CDR3 is TGTGCCAGCAGCCAAGAGGAACGACAGGGGGGGGTCTACGAGCAGTACTTC.

The chain combines TRBV5-4 with TRBJ1-2; D ambiguous. Germline V gene data show CDR1 as SGHNT and CDR2 as YYREEE (reference sequence). V shed 4 bases and J shed 2 bases, with 9 bases lying between them. The CDR3 extends over 13 amino acids. Here the CDR3 reads CASSQDGNYGYTF. CDR3 nucleotides: TGTGCCAGCAGCCAGGACGGGAACTATGGCTACACCTTC.

V usage is TRBV19 and J usage is TRBJ2-1; D uncertain. The V end was cut by 5 bases, the J end by 2 bases, with 19 bases between. The CDR3 spans 17 residues. Germline V gene data show CDR1 as LNHDA and CDR2 as SQIVND (reference sequence). The CDR3 loop is CASSPLMAEIAYNEQFF. CDR3 DNA: TGTGCCAGTAGTCCTCTAATGGCGGAAATAGCCTACAATGAGCAGTTCTTC.